The 27 T cell receptor beta chains listed next were all sequenced from one sample in a study of OX40 agonist ivuxolimab in advanced cancers. Data came from immunoSEQ multiplex PCR; TCRdb stores just in-frame clones and leaves some out. Here the sample spans roughly 110,000 clones, 90% being singletons. This specimen was CD4+ or CD8+ T cells sorted from blood, taken in a trial of the OX40 agonist ivuxolimab. These receptors originate from an adult with an advanced solid tumor such as melanoma, head and neck, liver or kidney cancer.

The rearrangement joins TRBV21-1 to TRBJ1-2. TRBV21-1 represents a pseudogene. This CDR3 comprises 15 residues. The CDR3 DNA reads TGTGCCAGCAGCAAAGTGGGGGGAAGTGTAGATGGCTACACCTTC. Translation: CASSKVGGSVDGYTF.

The chain combines TRBV5-1 with TRBJ2-2, with D hard to call. V was shortened by 0 bases and J by 0 bases, with 9 bases between the two germline ends. Germline lookup yields CDR1 SGHRS and CDR2 YFSETQ. The CDR3 sequence is 16 residues long. This CDR3 reads CASSLGYRANTGELFF. CDR3 DNA sequence: TGCGCCAGCAGCTTGGGCTACCGGGCGAACACCGGGGAGCTGTTTTTT.

The V call is TRBV2, the J call TRBJ1-5; 9 positions match TRBD1. Per germline, CDR1 SNHLY and CDR2 FYNNEI. J was trimmed by 3 bases and V by 5 bases; bases with no gene match: 5. CDR3 size: 15 residues. CDR3 nucleotide sequence: TGTGCCAGCAGTTCCGGGACAGGGTACAATCAGCCCCAGCATTTT. Protein product: CASSSGTGYNQPQHF.

This clone was seen only a few times. The rearrangement links TRBV30 to TRBJ1-5; possible D gene TRBD1, 6 bases. The CDR3 sequence is 13 residues long. V lost 5 bases and J lost 2, with 10 bases in between. The germline V gene encodes CDR1 GTSNPN and CDR2 SVGIG (reference sequence). The CDR3 sequence: CAWGGGRNQPQHF. DNA for the CDR3: TGTGCCTGGGGGGGCGGACGCAATCAGCCCCAGCATTTT.

V gene TRBV28 combines with J gene TRBJ2-6, with a possible D match to TRBD1 (5 bases). The germline CDR1 and CDR2 sequences are MDHEN and SYDVKM. This CDR3 contains 14 residues. V lost 4 bases and J 2 bases, leaving 6 bases between the germline ends. The CDR3 here is CASSSGTGANVLTF. The CDR3 DNA is TGTGCCAGCAGTTCAGGGACTGGGGCCAACGTCCTGACTTTC.

This chain connects TRBV7-9 to TRBJ1-6; 10 nucleotides match TRBD1. This CDR3 region has 16 residues. V shed 7 bases and J 11 bases; nucleotides not matched to a gene: 14. CDR1 is SEHNR, CDR2 FQNEAQ, per germline (reference sequence). For the CDR3, the DNA is TGTGCCAGCACCACCGAAGGGGACAGGGGCAGGACACCCCTCCACTTT. It yields the protein CASTTEGDRGRTPLHF.

This clone was seen only once. The rearrangement joins TRBV21-1 to TRBJ2-1; no check of the table's D call, TRBD2, against the DNA was made. TRBV21-1 represents a pseudogene. This CDR3 has 22 amino acids. In DNA, the CDR3 is TGTGCCAGCAGCAAAAACACGGGCCGAACTAGCGGGGGGTCGTTGCGGTACAATGAGCAGTTCTTC. As protein: CASSKNTGRTSGGSLRYNEQFF.

V gene TRBV28 combines with J gene TRBJ1-5, with a weak D call TRBD1 (5 bases). This CDR3 contains 15 residues. Germline values: CDR1 MDHEN, CDR2 SYDVKM. V was clipped by 6 bases and J by 1 base, with 13 bases between them. The CDR3: CASRAASGSNQPQHF. The CDR3, as DNA: TGTGCCAGCAGAGCTGCTTCAGGGAGCAATCAGCCCCAGCATTTT.

The chain uses TRBV7-3 and TRBJ2-5, with 7 positions matching TRBD1. The CDR3 length is 15 residues. The J segment lost 2 bases and the V segment lost 2 bases, leaving 5 bases of the junction unmatched. Germline values: CDR1 SGHTA, CDR2 FQGTGA. The CDR3 is CASSLLGTVQETQYF. In DNA, the CDR3 is TGTGCCAGCAGCTTATTAGGGACAGTGCAAGAGACCCAGTACTTC.

This chain uses TRBV10-3 with TRBJ2-3; the D gene is possibly TRBD1 (5 bases). CDR3 length equals 15 residues. CDR1 is ENHRY, CDR2 SYGVKD, per germline. The V gene lost 5 bases and the J gene lost 3 bases, with 15 bases spanning the gap. The CDR3 here is CAISRGREETDTQYF. Here the CDR3 DNA reads TGTGCCATCAGTCGAGGCAGGGAAGAAACAGATACGCAGTATTTT.

This clone was seen a handful of times. The genes are TRBV11-3 and TRBJ2-3; D perhaps matches TRBD2 (7 bases). Per the germline V gene, CDR1 is SGHNT and CDR2 is YENEEA. Trimming took off 5 bases at V and 5 bases at J, with 17 bases between the two ends. The CDR3 is 15 residues long. The CDR3 DNA sequence: TGTGCCAGCAGCGTGGCTGGGGGGGCCATAGATACGCAGTATTTT. Translation: CASSVAGGAIDTQYF.

The chain joins TRBV9 to TRBJ1-6; the D gene is possibly TRBD1 (5 bases). The germline V and J ends were trimmed by 0 bases and 13 bases, with 11 bases remaining between them. This CDR3 comprises 13 residues. Germline CDR1 and CDR2: SGDLS and YYNGEE. The CDR3 DNA reads TGTGCCAGCAGCGTAGCTTCCGGGGGTCCCCTCCACTTT. Its translation is CASSVASGGPLHF. The entire variable domain, with the rest obtained from reference TRBV9 and TRBJ1-6, is as follows: DSGVTQTPKHLITATGQRVTLRCSPRSGDLSVYWYQQSLDQGLQFLIQYYNGEERAKGNILERFSAQQFPDLHSELNLSSLELGDSALYFCASSVASGGPLHFGNGTRLTVT.

The genes are TRBV4-1 and TRBJ2-2, with a possible D match to TRBD1 (6 bases). Trimming removed 1 base at V and 3 bases at J, with 9 bases between. The germline gives CDR1 MGHRA, CDR2 YSYEKL. This CDR3 has 15 amino acids. The CDR3 DNA sequence: TGCGCCAGCAGCCAAGGGACAGACTACACCGGGGAGCTGTTTTTT. It specifies CASSQGTDYTGELFF.

This chain connects TRBV7-2 to TRBJ1-2, with TRBD1 matching over 9 bases. With 6 bases clipped from V and 7 bases from J, the junction kept 6 bases outside the gene matches. The CDR3 contains 13 residues. Germline-derived CDR1 and CDR2 are SGHTA and FQGNSA. For the CDR3, the DNA is TGTGCCAGCAGGCAGGGACAGGGCGGTGGCTACACCTTC. It encodes CASRQGQGGGYTF.

Turning to this clone: Other DNA sequences in the same sample also yield this CDR3. The chain is built from TRBV28 and TRBJ1-1, with D hard to call. Trimming took 2 bases from V and 4 from J, leaving 2 bases between them. Germline V gives CDR1 MDHEN, CDR2 SYDVKM. This CDR3 comprises 11 residues. DNA for the CDR3: TGTGCCAGCAGTTTAAGCACTGAAGCTTTCTTT. Encoded protein: CASSLSTEAFF.

The chain recombines TRBV10-3 with TRBJ2-7, with 7 bases fitting TRBD2. The CDR3 is 15 amino acids. The ends lost 6 bases at V and 4 bases at J; junction bases unmatched: 12. Germline CDR1 reads ENHRY; CDR2 reads SYGVKD. CDR3 region: CAISGGGGGRYEQYF. The CDR3 region has the DNA TGTGCCATCAGCGGAGGCGGGGGTGGTCGGTACGAGCAGTACTTC.

The chain employs TRBV28 and TRBJ2-7; TRBD1 aligns across 7 bases. The CDR3 totals 12 residues. The junction had 3 bases not matched to a gene; V was cut back by 6 bases and J by 4 bases. The germline CDR1 and CDR2 sequences are MDHEN and SYDVKM. The CDR3 spells CASSTGAYEQYF. CDR3 nucleotides: TGTGCCAGCAGCACAGGGGCTTACGAGCAGTACTTC.

V usage is TRBV11-3 and J usage is TRBJ1-1; 8 bases match TRBD1. V lost 6 bases to trimming and J lost 10 bases; unmatched junction nucleotides: 10. Germline V CDR1 and CDR2: SGHNT, YENEEA. The CDR3 totals 13 residues. In DNA, the CDR3 is TGTGCCAGCAGTCAGACAGGGGCGGGGGGAGCTTTCTTT. Translation gives CASSQTGAGGAFF.

The chain employs TRBV19 and TRBJ2-1, with a possible D match to TRBD1 (6 bases). Germline-derived CDR1 and CDR2 are LNHDA and SQIVND (reference sequence). Trimming pared 6 bases from V and 1 base from J, leaving 13 bases between. The CDR3 extends over 15 amino acids. The DNA for the CDR3 is TGTGCCAGTAGACCACGACAGGAGTCCTACAATGAGCAGTTCTTC. Translation gives CASRPRQESYNEQFF.

The chain uses TRBV5-1 and TRBJ2-7; maybe TRBD1 (6 bases). The CDR3 has 13 amino acids. Germline values: CDR1 SGHRS, CDR2 YFSETQ. Trimming took 4 bases from V and 1 from J, leaving 9 bases between them. CDR3 coding DNA: TGCGCCAGCAGCCCCGGACAGTCCTACGAGCAGTACTTC. Protein product: CASSPGQSYEQYF. Full variable domain (outside the CDR3, taken from reference TRBV5-1 and TRBJ2-7): KAGVTQTPRYLIKTRGQQVTLSCSPISGHRSVSWYQQTPGQGLQFLFEYFSETQRNKGNFPGRFSGRQFSNSRSEMNVSTLELGDSALYLCASSPGQSYEQYFGPGTRLTVT.

This chain joins TRBV6-1 and TRBJ1-2; D unresolved. Trimming removed 7 bases at V and 6 bases at J, with 18 bases between. The CDR3 has 14 amino acids. Germline V gene sequence: CDR1 MNHNS, CDR2 SASEGT. CDR3 amino acids: CASTISWFNNGYTF. Here the CDR3 DNA reads TGTGCCAGCACTATCTCGTGGTTCAACAATGGCTACACCTTC.

This clone was counted a single time. The chain uses TRBV5-5 and TRBJ1-5; 8 bases agree with TRBD1. The CDR3 is 14 residues long. The junction had 2 bases not matched to a gene; V was cut back by 3 bases and J by 3 bases. CDR1 is SGHKS, CDR2 YYEKEE, per germline (reference sequence). Here the CDR3 reads CASSWTGPNQPQHF. Here the CDR3 DNA reads TGTGCCAGCAGCTGGACAGGGCCCAATCAGCCCCAGCATTTT.

A single count supports this clone. The chain links TRBV12-5 to TRBJ1-3; 7 nucleotides agree with TRBD1. With V trimmed by 0 bases and J by 0 bases, 8 bases remained unmatched. The CDR3 is made up of 18 amino acids. The V gene's germline CDR1 is LGHNT and CDR2 FRNRAP. The CDR3 sequence is CASGLVQQGSISGNTIYF. The CDR3 nucleotides read TGTGCTAGTGGTTTGGTCCAACAGGGGTCTATCTCTGGAAACACCATATATTTT. Using reference TRBV12-5 and TRBJ1-3 for the parts outside the CDR3, the full variable domain is DARVTQTPRHKVTEMGQEVTMRCQPILGHNTVFWYRQTMMQGLELLAYFRNRAPLDDSGMPKDRFSAEMPDATLATLKIQPSEPRDSAVYFCASGLVQQGSISGNTIYFGEGSWLTVV.

DNA of the CDR3: TGTGCCAGCAGCCAACACGGGGGGGCCGGTGAGACCCAGTACTTC. It is translated as CASSQHGGAGETQYF. V gene TRBV7-9 combines with J gene TRBJ2-5; 8 bases map to TRBD2. This CDR3 has 15 residues. V lost 5 bases to trimming and J lost 5 bases; unmatched junction nucleotides: 10. In germline, CDR1 is SEHNR, CDR2 FQNEAQ (reference sequence).

This sequence joins TRBV6-5 and TRBJ1-5; 9 nucleotides align to TRBD1. This CDR3 spans 15 amino acids. CDR1 is MNHEY, CDR2 SVGAGI, per germline. J gave up 4 bases and V 0 bases, and 1 base lay outside the gene matches. The CDR3 DNA reads TGTGCCAGCAGTTACTCGGGGACAGGGAATCAGCCCCAGCATTTT. Its translation is CASSYSGTGNQPQHF.

The chain couples TRBV2 to TRBJ1-5, with a possible D match to TRBD1 (5 bases). Germline V gene data show CDR1 as SNHLY and CDR2 as FYNNEI. V gave up 7 bases and J gave up 7 bases, with 17 bases separating them. This CDR3 spans 14 amino acids. CDR3 coding DNA: TGTGCCAGCACCCCGGGGGTGGGTCACCAGCCCCAGCATTTT. Its protein is CASTPGVGHQPQHF. The full variable domain, completed using reference TRBV2 and TRBJ1-5, is EPEVTQTPSHQVTQMGQEVILRCVPISNHLYFYWYRQILGQKVEFLVSFYNNEISEKSEIFDDQFSVERPDGSNFTLKIRSTKLEDSAMYFCASTPGVGHQPQHFGDGTRLSIL.

This sequence joins TRBV9 and TRBJ2-3; perhaps TRBD2 as D (6 bases). CDR3 length: 16 amino acids. The ends were cut back, 0 bases at V and 3 bases at J, with 14 bases in the middle. Germline CDR1 SGDLS, CDR2 YYNGEE. The CDR3 region is CASSVGPGAFTDTQYF. The CDR3 region has the DNA TGTGCCAGCAGCGTAGGGCCGGGAGCGTTTACAGATACGCAGTATTTT.